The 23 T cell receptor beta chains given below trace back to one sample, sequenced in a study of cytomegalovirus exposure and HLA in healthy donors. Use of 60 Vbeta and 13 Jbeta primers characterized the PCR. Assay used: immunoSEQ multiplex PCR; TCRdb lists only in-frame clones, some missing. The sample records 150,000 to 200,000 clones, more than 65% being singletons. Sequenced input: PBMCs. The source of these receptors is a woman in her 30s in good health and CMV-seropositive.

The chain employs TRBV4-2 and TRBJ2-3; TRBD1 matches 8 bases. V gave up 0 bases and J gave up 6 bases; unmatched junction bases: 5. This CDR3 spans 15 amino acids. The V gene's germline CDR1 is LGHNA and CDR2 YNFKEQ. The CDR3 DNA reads TGTGCCAGCAGCCAAGACCCAGGGGGCTCGGATACGCAGTATTTT. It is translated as CASSQDPGGSDTQYF.

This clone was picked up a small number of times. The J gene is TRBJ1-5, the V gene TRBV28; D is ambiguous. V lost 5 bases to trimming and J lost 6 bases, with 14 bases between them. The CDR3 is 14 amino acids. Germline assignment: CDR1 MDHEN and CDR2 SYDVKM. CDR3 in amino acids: CASSRPGELQPQHF. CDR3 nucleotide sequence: TGTGCCAGCAGTCGTCCCGGGGAACTTCAGCCCCAGCATTTT.

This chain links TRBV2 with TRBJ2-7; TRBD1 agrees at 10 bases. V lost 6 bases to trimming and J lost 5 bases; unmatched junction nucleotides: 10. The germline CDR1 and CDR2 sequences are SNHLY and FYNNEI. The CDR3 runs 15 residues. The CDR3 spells CASRAPGQGTNEQYF. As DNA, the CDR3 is TGTGCCAGCAGAGCTCCGGGACAGGGGACCAACGAGCAGTACTTC. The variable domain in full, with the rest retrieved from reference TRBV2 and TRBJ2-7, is EPEVTQTPSHQVTQMGQEVILRCVPISNHLYFYWYRQILGQKVEFLVSFYNNEISEKSEIFDDQFSVERPDGSNFTLKIRSTKLEDSAMYFCASRAPGQGTNEQYFGPGTRLTVT.

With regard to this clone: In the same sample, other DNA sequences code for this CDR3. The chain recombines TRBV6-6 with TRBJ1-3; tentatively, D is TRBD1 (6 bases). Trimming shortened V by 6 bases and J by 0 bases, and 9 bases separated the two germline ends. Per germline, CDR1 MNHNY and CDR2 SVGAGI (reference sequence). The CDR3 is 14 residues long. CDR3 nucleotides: TGTGCCAGCAGCGAGACAGGCTCTGGAAACACCATATATTTT. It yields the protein CASSETGSGNTIYF.

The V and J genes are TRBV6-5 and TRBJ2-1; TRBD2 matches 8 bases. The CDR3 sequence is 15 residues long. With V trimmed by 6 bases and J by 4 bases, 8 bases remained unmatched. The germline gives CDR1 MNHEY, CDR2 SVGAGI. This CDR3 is CASRPGGLGYNEQFF. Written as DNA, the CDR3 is TGTGCCAGCAGACCGGGGGGGTTGGGATACAATGAGCAGTTCTTC.

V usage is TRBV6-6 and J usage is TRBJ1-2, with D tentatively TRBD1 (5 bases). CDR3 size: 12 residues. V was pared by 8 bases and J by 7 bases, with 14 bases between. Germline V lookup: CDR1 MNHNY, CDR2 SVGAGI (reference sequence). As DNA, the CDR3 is TGTGCCAGCTCAAGTGGGGGGGGTGGCTACACCTTC. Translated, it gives CASSSGGGGYTF.

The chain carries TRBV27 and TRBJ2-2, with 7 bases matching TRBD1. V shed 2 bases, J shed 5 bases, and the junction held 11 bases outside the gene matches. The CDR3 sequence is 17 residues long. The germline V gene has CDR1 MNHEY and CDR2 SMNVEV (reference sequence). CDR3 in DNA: TGTGCCAGCAGTTTAGGGTCTGCAGGGGGATTGACCGGGGAGCTGTTTTTT. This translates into CASSLGSAGGLTGELFF.

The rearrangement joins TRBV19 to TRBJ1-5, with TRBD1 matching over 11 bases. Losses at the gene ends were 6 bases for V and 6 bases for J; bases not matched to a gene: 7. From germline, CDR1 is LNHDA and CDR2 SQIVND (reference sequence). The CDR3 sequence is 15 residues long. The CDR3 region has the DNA TGTGCCAGTAGATCAGGACAGGGGGCCGTTCAGCCCCAGCATTTT. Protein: CASRSGQGAVQPQHF.

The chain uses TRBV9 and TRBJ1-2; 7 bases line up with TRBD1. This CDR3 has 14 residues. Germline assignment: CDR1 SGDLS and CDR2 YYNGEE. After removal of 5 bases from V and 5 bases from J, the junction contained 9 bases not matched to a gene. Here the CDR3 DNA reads TGTGCCAGCAGGGATATACAGGGGAAGTATGGCTACACCTTC. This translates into CASRDIQGKYGYTF.

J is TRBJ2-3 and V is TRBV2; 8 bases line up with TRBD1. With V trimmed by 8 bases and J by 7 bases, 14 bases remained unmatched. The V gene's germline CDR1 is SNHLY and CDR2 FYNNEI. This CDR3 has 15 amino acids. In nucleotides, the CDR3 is TGTGCCAGCGCCCTAGACAGGGGCCTCCGTTATACGCAGTATTTT. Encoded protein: CASALDRGLRYTQYF. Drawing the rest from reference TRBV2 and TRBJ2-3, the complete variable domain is EPEVTQTPSHQVTQMGQEVILRCVPISNHLYFYWYRQILGQKVEFLVSFYNNEISEKSEIFDDQFSVERPDGSNFTLKIRSTKLEDSAMYFCASALDRGLRYTQYFGPGTRLTVL.

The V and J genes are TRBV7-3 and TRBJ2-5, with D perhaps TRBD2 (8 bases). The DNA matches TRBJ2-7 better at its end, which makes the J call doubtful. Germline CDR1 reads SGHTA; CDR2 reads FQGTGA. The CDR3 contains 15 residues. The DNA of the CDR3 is TGTGCCAGCAGCTCCTCGGGGGGGACAGCCTACGAGCAGTACTTC. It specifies CASSSSGGTAYEQYF.

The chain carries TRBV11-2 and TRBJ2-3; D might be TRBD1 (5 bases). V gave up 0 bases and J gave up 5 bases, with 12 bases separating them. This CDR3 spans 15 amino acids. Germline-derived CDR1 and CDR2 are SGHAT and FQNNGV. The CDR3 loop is CASSLDLTAGDTQYF. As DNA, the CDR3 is TGTGCCAGCAGCTTAGATCTGACAGCCGGAGATACGCAGTATTTT.

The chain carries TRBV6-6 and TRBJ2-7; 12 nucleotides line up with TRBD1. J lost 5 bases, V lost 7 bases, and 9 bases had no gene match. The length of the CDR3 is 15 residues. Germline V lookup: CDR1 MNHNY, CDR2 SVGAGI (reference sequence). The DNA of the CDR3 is TGTGCCAGCAACCGCCGGGACAGGGGGCGGGACGAGCAGTACTTC. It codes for CASNRRDRGRDEQYF.

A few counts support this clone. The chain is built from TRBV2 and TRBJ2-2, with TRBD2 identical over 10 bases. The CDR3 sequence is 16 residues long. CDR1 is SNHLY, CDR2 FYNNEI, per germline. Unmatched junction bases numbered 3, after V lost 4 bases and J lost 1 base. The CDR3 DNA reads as TGTGCCAGCAGTGCTCGACTAGCGGGGAACACCGGGGAGCTGTTTTTT. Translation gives CASSARLAGNTGELFF.

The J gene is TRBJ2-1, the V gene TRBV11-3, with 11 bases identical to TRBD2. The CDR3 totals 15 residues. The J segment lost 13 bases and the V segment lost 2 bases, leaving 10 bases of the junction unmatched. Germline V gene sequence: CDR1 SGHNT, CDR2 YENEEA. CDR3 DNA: TGTGCCAGCAGCTTAAGCTTAGCGGGGGGGCCGAATCAGTTCTTC. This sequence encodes CASSLSLAGGPNQFF.

The CDR3 loop reads CASSIMARGEQYF. The DNA of the CDR3 is TGTGCCAGTAGTATAATGGCCAGGGGCGAGCAGTACTTC. The chain uses TRBV19 and TRBJ2-7, with D possibly being TRBD1 (6 bases). The CDR3 runs 13 residues. V lost 2 bases, J lost 6 bases, and 11 bases lay in between. CDR1 LNHDA and CDR2 SQIVND come from the germline V gene (reference sequence).

This CDR3 reads CASSYGGQSYNEQFF. CDR3 nucleotide sequence: TGTGCCAGCAGTTACGGTGGCCAAAGCTACAATGAGCAGTTCTTC. The chain recombines TRBV6-6 with TRBJ2-1, with D uncertain. The CDR3 has 15 amino acids. Germline V gives CDR1 MNHNY, CDR2 SVGAGI (reference sequence). V was shortened by 2 bases and J by 3 bases, with 11 bases between the two germline ends.

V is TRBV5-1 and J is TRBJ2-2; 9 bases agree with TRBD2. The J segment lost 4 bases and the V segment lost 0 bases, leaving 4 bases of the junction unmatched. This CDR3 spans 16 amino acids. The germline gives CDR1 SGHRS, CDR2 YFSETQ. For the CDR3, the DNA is TGCGCCAGCAGCTTGGTCGGCGGGGGGGCCACCGGGGAGCTGTTTTTT. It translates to CASSLVGGGATGELFF. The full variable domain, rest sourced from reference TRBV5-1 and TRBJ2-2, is KAGVTQTPRYLIKTRGQQVTLSCSPISGHRSVSWYQQTPGQGLQFLFEYFSETQRNKGNFPGRFSGRQFSNSRSEMNVSTLELGDSALYLCASSLVGGGATGELFFGEGSRLTVL.

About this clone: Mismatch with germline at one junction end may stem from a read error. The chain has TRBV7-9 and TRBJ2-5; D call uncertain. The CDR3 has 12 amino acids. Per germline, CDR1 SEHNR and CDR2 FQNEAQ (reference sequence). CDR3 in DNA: TGTTCCAGCAGCTTAAGAACATCAATCCAGTACTTC. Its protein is CSSSLRTSIQYF. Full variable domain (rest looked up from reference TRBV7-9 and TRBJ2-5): DTGVSQNPRHKITKRGQNVTFRCDPISEHNRLYWYRQTLGQGPEFLTYFQNEAQLEKSRLLSDRFSAERPKGSFSTLEIQRTEQGDSAMYLCSSSLRTSIQYFGPGTRLLVL.

In DNA, the CDR3 is TGTGCCAGCAGCTTGGGGCGACAGGGGGCGAACACCTTC. Translating it yields CASSLGRQGANTF. This sequence joins TRBV5-6 and TRBJ1-2; TRBD1 aligns across 10 bases. Germline lookup yields CDR1 SGHDT and CDR2 YYEEEE. The V segment lost 0 bases and the J segment 12 bases; nucleotides outside the gene matches: 5. The CDR3 is 13 residues long.

The CDR3 is CASSQEPGQLYSPLHF. DNA of the CDR3: TGCGCCAGCAGCCAAGAACCGGGACAGTTATATTCACCCCTCCACTTT. This sequence joins TRBV4-1 and TRBJ1-6; 7 bases agree with TRBD1. Looked up from germline, CDR1 is MGHRA and CDR2 is YSYEKL. The CDR3 spans 16 residues. With 0 bases clipped from V and 8 bases from J, the junction kept 7 bases outside the gene matches.

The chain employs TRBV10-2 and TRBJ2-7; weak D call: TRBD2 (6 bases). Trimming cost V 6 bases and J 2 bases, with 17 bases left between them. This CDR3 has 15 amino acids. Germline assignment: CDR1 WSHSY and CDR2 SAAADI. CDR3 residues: CASRGFGGFPYEQYF. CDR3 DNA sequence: TGCGCCAGCAGAGGATTCGGGGGATTCCCCTACGAGCAGTACTTC.

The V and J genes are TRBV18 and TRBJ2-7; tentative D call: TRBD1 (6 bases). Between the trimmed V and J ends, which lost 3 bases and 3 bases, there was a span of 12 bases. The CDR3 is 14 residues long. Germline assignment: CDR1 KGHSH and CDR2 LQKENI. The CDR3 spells CASSPTTDSYEQYF. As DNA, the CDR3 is TGTGCCAGCTCACCTACCACGGACAGCTACGAGCAGTACTTC.